What follows are 32 T cell receptor beta chains derived from one specimen sequenced in a study of shared T cell receptors in the human thymus. Measured with immunoSEQ multiplex PCR; TCRdb has only the in-frame clones, and not every one. The sample contains hundreds of thousands of clones, approximately 90% of which appear only once. This sample was also put to use in a study of human thymus T cells.

The material sequenced was thymocytes. The receptors were gathered from a boy younger than two with a congenital heart defect.

The chain carries TRBV5-1 and TRBJ2-3; 8 bases are a match to TRBD2. Germline-derived CDR1 and CDR2 are SGHRS and YFSETQ. The CDR3 sequence is 22 residues long. J was trimmed by 3 bases and V by 0 bases; bases with no gene match: 24. Here the CDR3 DNA reads TGCGCCAGCAGCTTGGATGTCCCCAACCCATCACTCAGCGGGAGAGGTACAGATACGCAGTATTTT. Encoded protein: CASSLDVPNPSLSGRGTDTQYF.

The rearrangement links TRBV5-1 to TRBJ2-4; a possible D gene is TRBD2 (5 bases). Deletions cut 0 bases from V and 2 bases from J, with 12 bases between. The CDR3 runs to 16 residues. The V gene's germline CDR1 is SGHRS and CDR2 YFSETQ. Here the CDR3 reads CASSLGWGVTKNIQYF. CDR3 DNA sequence: TGCGCCAGCAGCTTGGGGTGGGGAGTAACCAAAAACATTCAGTACTTC.

This clone was detected only a few times. In DNA form, the CDR3 reads TGTGCCAGCAGTTATTCGGACGAGCAGTACTTC. This translates into CASSYSDEQYF. J is TRBJ2-7 and V is TRBV6-6; unclear D gene. V lost 3 bases to trimming and J lost 5 bases, with 5 bases between them. CDR1 MNHNY and CDR2 SVGAGI come from the germline V gene (reference sequence). This CDR3 contains 11 residues.

This CDR3 reads CASSLLTSGGCSYNEQFF. In nucleotides, the CDR3 is TGTGCCAGCAGCTTATTGACTAGCGGAGGATGCTCCTACAATGAGCAGTTCTTC. The chain is built from TRBV7-2 and TRBJ2-1, with 9 bases identical to TRBD2. The CDR3 spans 18 residues. Germline V gene sequence: CDR1 SGHTA, CDR2 FQGNSA. J lost 0 bases, V lost 2 bases, and 8 bases had no gene match.

The V gene is TRBV7-2, the J gene TRBJ2-7; 7 nucleotides agree with TRBD1. This CDR3 contains 16 residues. Germline V gene sequence: CDR1 SGHTA, CDR2 FQGNSA. V lost 4 bases and J lost 6; bases outside the gene matches: 15. The CDR3 DNA reads as TGTGCCAGCAGCTCTAACGCCGGGACAGATACGCGCGAGCAGTACTTC. Translation gives CASSSNAGTDTREQYF.

The chain couples TRBV2 to TRBJ2-1; perhaps TRBD1 as D (5 bases). The germline V gene has CDR1 SNHLY and CDR2 FYNNEI. CDR3 length: 14 amino acids. The V end lost 8 bases, the J end lost 9 bases, and 20 bases lay between the germline ends. CDR3 sequence (DNA): TGTGCCAGCCCCCGAGCCACAGGAATGGGTGAGCAGTTCTTC. This gives the protein CASPRATGMGEQFF.

This clone was observed a handful of times. The chain is built from TRBV10-3 and TRBJ1-5, with 7 nucleotides matching TRBD1. Germline V gene lookup returns CDR1 ENHRY and CDR2 SYGVKD. V dropped 3 bases and J dropped 2; count of bases not matched to a gene: 7. The CDR3 sequence is 16 residues long. CDR3 protein: CAISDPFDRGNQPQHF. CDR3 bases: TGTGCCATCAGTGACCCCTTCGACAGGGGCAATCAGCCCCAGCATTTT.

The chain carries TRBV30 and TRBJ2-5, with D maybe TRBD1 (5 bases). Germline V gene sequence: CDR1 GTSNPN, CDR2 SVGIG (reference sequence). The V end was cut by 4 bases, the J end by 4 bases, with 16 bases between. CDR3 length: 14 residues. CDR3: CAWTPLGLGETQYF. CDR3 nucleotides: TGTGCCTGGACCCCCCTGGGGCTAGGAGAGACCCAGTACTTC. Based on the CDR3 plus reference TRBV30 and TRBJ2-5, the full variable domain is SQTIHQWPATLVQPVGSPLSLECTVEGTSNPNLYWYRQAAGRGLQLLFYSVGIGQISSEVPQNLSASRPQDRQFILSSKKLLLSDSGFYLCAWTPLGLGETQYFGPGTRLLVL.

CDR3 sequence reads: CASSQAGSTSGNTEQYF. Written as DNA, the CDR3 is TGTGCCAGCAGCCAAGCCGGTTCAACTAGCGGGAATACCGAGCAGTACTTC. The chain couples TRBV14 to TRBJ2-7; 10 bases are shared with TRBD2. Germline-derived CDR1 and CDR2 are SGHDN and FVKESK. V shed 1 base and J 6 bases; nucleotides not matched to a gene: 12. The CDR3 covers 17 residues.

V is TRBV4-3 and J is TRBJ2-4; possibly TRBD1 for D (8 bases). CDR3 length: 22 amino acids. V lost 1 base and J 0 bases, leaving 28 bases between the germline ends. Germline V CDR1 and CDR2: LGHNA, YSLEER. CDR3 amino acids: CASSQATYRGGEGKLAKNIQYF. The CDR3 DNA is TGCGCCAGCAGCCAAGCCACCTACAGGGGGGGGGAGGGAAAACTAGCCAAAAACATTCAGTACTTC.

The chain joins TRBV4-1 to TRBJ2-1; possibly TRBD1 for D (5 bases). Germline assignment: CDR1 MGHRA and CDR2 YSYEKL. V lost 0 bases, J lost 8 bases, and 5 bases lay in between. CDR3 size: 12 residues. Here the CDR3 DNA reads TGCGCCAGCAGCCAAGACAGGGATGAGCAGTTCTTC. Its protein product is CASSQDRDEQFF.

The chain uses TRBV4-2 and TRBJ1-1; tentative D call: TRBD1 (6 bases). Trimming cost V 2 bases and J 0 bases, with 16 bases left between them. Germline loops: CDR1 LGHNA, CDR2 YNFKEQ. There are 17 residues in the CDR3. CDR3 sequence: CASSQKGGPGLNTEAFF. The CDR3 region has the DNA TGTGCCAGCAGCCAAAAGGGGGGGCCGGGGCTGAACACTGAAGCTTTCTTT.

This chain connects TRBV4-1 to TRBJ2-1; 9 nucleotides agree with TRBD2. Trimming cost V 1 base and J 3 bases; bases outside gene matches: 7. Germline-derived CDR1 and CDR2 are MGHRA and YSYEKL. The CDR3 sequence is 17 residues long. The CDR3 reads CASSQGREGPLYNEQFF. The CDR3 DNA reads as TGCGCCAGCAGCCAAGGGCGGGAGGGCCCTCTCTACAATGAGCAGTTCTTC.

This clone was found a few times. V is TRBV27 and J is TRBJ2-1; D may be TRBD2 (5 bases). V was trimmed by 5 bases and J by 4 bases, leaving 12 bases between them. CDR3 length: 14 residues. Germline assignment: CDR1 MNHEY and CDR2 SMNVEV (reference sequence). Here the CDR3 reads CASSPPTGYNEQFF. As DNA, the CDR3 is TGTGCCAGCAGTCCCCCGACGGGGTACAATGAGCAGTTCTTC.

The chain joins TRBV9 to TRBJ1-6; the D is unclear. Per germline, CDR1 SGDLS and CDR2 YYNGEE. Between the trimmed V and J ends, which lost 0 bases and 4 bases, there was a span of 5 bases. The CDR3 spans 14 residues. In DNA form, the CDR3 reads TGTGCCAGCAGCGTAGGGGCTTATAATTCACCCCTCCACTTT. It yields the protein CASSVGAYNSPLHF.

The chain recombines TRBV6-1 with TRBJ1-2; tentative D call: TRBD1 (6 bases). CDR3 size: 17 residues. Germline V gives CDR1 MNHNS, CDR2 SASEGT. Trimming cost V 0 bases and J 1 base, with 15 bases left between them. DNA for the CDR3: TGTGCCAGCAGTGAAGCGGGGCAGGGGTGGGTTAACTATGGCTACACCTTC. Protein sequence: CASSEAGQGWVNYGYTF.

The chain couples TRBV7-9 to TRBJ2-7; 7 positions match TRBD1. CDR3 length: 13 residues. With V trimmed by 6 bases and J by 7 bases, 9 bases remained unmatched. Germline V gene sequence: CDR1 SEHNR, CDR2 FQNEAQ (reference sequence). CDR3 region: CASRPRQGREQYF. For the CDR3, the DNA is TGTGCCAGCAGACCACGACAGGGTAGAGAGCAGTACTTC.

In its sample, this clone was seen once. The genes are TRBV6-5 and TRBJ1-2; 9 bases line up with TRBD1. Germline V gene sequence: CDR1 MNHEY, CDR2 SVGAGI. The J segment lost 4 bases and the V segment lost 5 bases, leaving 5 bases of the junction unmatched. This CDR3 has 14 amino acids. The CDR3 sequence: CASSGTGSGYGYTF. The CDR3 nucleotides are TGTGCCAGCAGTGGGACAGGGAGCGGCTATGGCTACACCTTC.

V usage is TRBV2 and J usage is TRBJ2-7, with TRBD2 matching over 12 bases. With V trimmed by 10 bases and J by 6 bases, 4 bases remained unmatched. The CDR3 spans 12 residues. Looked up from germline, CDR1 is SNHLY and CDR2 is FYNNEI. Here the CDR3 reads CATGLAGSEQYF. DNA for the CDR3: TGTGCCACGGGACTAGCGGGCTCCGAGCAGTACTTC.

This clone turned up a few times. V gene TRBV6-5 combines with J gene TRBJ1-2; 9 bases are a match to TRBD1. The V and J ends lost 6 bases and 8 bases, in that order; junction bases with no gene match: 10. From germline, CDR1 is MNHEY and CDR2 SVGAGI. The CDR3 is 14 residues long. This CDR3 is CASRDTGGWLGYTF. The CDR3 DNA sequence: TGTGCCAGCAGGGACACAGGGGGCTGGCTAGGCTACACCTTC.

This clone was seen a single time. The CDR3 region is CASSEEVNQPQHF. The CDR3 coding sequence is TGCGCCAGCAGCGAGGAGGTCAATCAGCCCCAGCATTTT. This chain joins TRBV5-1 and TRBJ1-5; no clear D gene. Between the trimmed V and J ends, which lost 4 bases and 3 bases, there was a span of 8 bases. Germline CDR1 reads SGHRS; CDR2 reads YFSETQ. CDR3 length: 13 residues.

V is TRBV7-8 and J is TRBJ2-7, with 14 bases matching TRBD2. Germline CDR1 and CDR2: SGHVS and FQNEAQ. V lost 1 base to trimming and J lost 4 bases; unmatched junction nucleotides: 9. The CDR3 covers 18 residues. The CDR3 sequence is CASSLGGTSGSSLYEQYF. CDR3 in DNA: TGTGCCAGCAGCTTAGGTGGGACTAGCGGGAGCTCCCTTTACGAGCAGTACTTC.

V and J are TRBV7-9 and TRBJ2-7, with D tentatively TRBD2 (6 bases). CDR1 is SEHNR and CDR2 is FQNEAQ in the germline V gene (reference sequence). Trimming stripped 7 bases from V and 7 bases from J, with 26 bases between. This CDR3 is built from 16 residues. CDR3 nucleotide sequence: TGTGCCAGCATCCTTATACCAGCGGAGGGCCACAGGGAGCAGTACTTC. Its translation is CASILIPAEGHREQYF.

The chain links TRBV30 to TRBJ1-5; 7 bases are a match to TRBD1. This CDR3 has 15 amino acids. Germline V gene data show CDR1 as GTSNPN and CDR2 as SVGIG (reference sequence). J lost 8 bases, V lost 4 bases, and 14 bases had no gene match. In nucleotides, the CDR3 is TGTGCCTGGACTCGCCCGGGACAGCCAGAGGAGCCCCAGCATTTT. It is translated as CAWTRPGQPEEPQHF.

This clone occurred once. The rearrangement uses TRBV27 and TRBJ2-3; 11 bases map to TRBD2. CDR1 is MNHEY, CDR2 SMNVEV, per germline (reference sequence). This CDR3 has 15 residues. Trimming cost V 7 bases and J 1 base; bases outside gene matches: 4. The CDR3 DNA is TGTGCCAGCATCTCACTAGCGGGAGGCACAGATACGCAGTATTTT. Residues: CASISLAGGTDTQYF.

CDR3 bases: TGTGCCAGCAGCTTATCGGCAGGATCGGCGACTGAAGCTTTCTTT. Its translation is CASSLSAGSATEAFF. The J gene is TRBJ1-1, the V gene TRBV7-3; D is unresolved. Germline CDR1 is SGHTA and CDR2 is FQGTGA. Trimming left V 2 bases short and J 5 bases short, with 15 bases between. CDR3 length: 15 residues.

This chain uses TRBV7-4 with TRBJ2-1; D might be TRBD2 (5 bases). Trimming left V 4 bases short and J 8 bases short, with 15 bases between. The CDR3 runs 14 residues. Germline CDR1 is SGHVT and CDR2 is SQSDAQ. The CDR3 DNA is TGTGCCAGCAGCTCCCGCGCCGACGGGGATGAGCAGTTCTTC. This translates into CASSSRADGDEQFF.

The V and J genes are TRBV7-6 and TRBJ2-1, with TRBD2 matching 11 bases. In germline, CDR1 is SGHVS, CDR2 FNYEAQ. The CDR3 consists of 17 residues. V was pared by 1 base and J by 8 bases, with 10 bases of the junction left unmatched. Written as DNA, the CDR3 is TGTGCCAGCAGCTTAGGGGACTCTAGCGGGAGGTCCCATGAGCAGTTCTTC. This gives the protein CASSLGDSSGRSHEQFF. Supplemented by reference TRBV7-6 and TRBJ2-1, the full variable domain reads GAGVSQSPRYKVTKRGQDVALRCDPISGHVSLYWYRQALGQGPEFLTYFNYEAQQDKSGLPNDRFSAERPEGSISTLTIQRTEQRDSAMYRCASSLGDSSGRSHEQFFGPGTRLTVL.

The chain joins TRBV25-1 to TRBJ2-4; D is possibly TRBD2 (5 bases). V lost 2 bases and J 14 bases, leaving 19 bases between the germline ends. CDR3 length equals 14 residues. Germline V gives CDR1 MGHDK, CDR2 SYGVNS. The chain's CDR3 is CASSERAGPTGKYF. The CDR3 DNA reads as TGTGCCAGCAGTGAAAGGGCAGGACCAACCGGGAAGTACTTC.

V usage is TRBV15 and J usage is TRBJ2-7; 7 nucleotides line up with TRBD2. There are 16 residues in the CDR3. V trimming: 3 bases; J trimming: 2 bases; junction bases outside the gene matches: 10. CDR1 LNHNV and CDR2 YYDKDF come from the germline V gene (reference sequence). CDR3 residues: CATSRGWGREAYEQYF. The CDR3 nucleotides are TGTGCCACCAGCAGGGGCTGGGGGAGGGAGGCCTACGAGCAGTACTTC.

This chain uses TRBV7-9 with TRBJ1-2, with D unresolved. This CDR3 has 13 residues. V lost 5 bases and J 8 bases, leaving 15 bases between the germline ends. Germline assignment: CDR1 SEHNR and CDR2 FQNEAQ (reference sequence). This CDR3 reads CASSPPLGSGYTF. Here the CDR3 DNA reads TGTGCCAGCAGCCCCCCCCTGGGTAGCGGCTACACCTTC. Supplemented by reference TRBV7-9 and TRBJ1-2, the full variable domain reads DTGVSQNPRHKITKRGQNVTFRCDPISEHNRLYWYRQTLGQGPEFLTYFQNEAQLEKSRLLSDRFSAERPKGSFSTLEIQRTEQGDSAMYLCASSPPLGSGYTFGSGTRLTVV.

The CDR3: CASSDSGDATEAFF. CDR3 in DNA: TGTGCCAGCAGTGACTCAGGGGATGCCACTGAAGCTTTCTTT. V gene TRBV6-4 combines with J gene TRBJ1-1, with D perhaps TRBD1 (5 bases). Germline V lookup: CDR1 MRHNA, CDR2 SNTAGT. This CDR3 spans 14 amino acids. Between the trimmed V and J ends, which lost 0 bases and 4 bases, there was a span of 9 bases.